This T cell receptor (beta chain) was identified in a study of STAT3 mutations in large granular lymphocyte leukemia (dated by TCRdb to about 2019). Some background on the complete study: In roughly half of the longitudinally sequenced T-LGLL patients, canonical activating STAT3 mutations were detected. Patients with T-cell large granular lymphocyte leukemia underwent serial deep sequencing of TCRbeta CDR3 and STAT3 to reconstruct clonal hierarchy and dynamics. As controls, the study also included longitudinal sequencing of a couple of patients with natural killer LGL leukemia. Over half of the T-LGLL patients were given one or more immunosuppressive therapy regimens, and over 30% of the treated patients had a hematologic response. From an initial cohort of about 220 LGL patients, eighteen representative T-LGLL cases were selected for longitudinal TCRbeta and STAT3 sequencing. Patients were sequenced at around 4 time points on average, with the number of samplings per patient ranging from 2 to 8.

Findings and caveats that apply to the study as a whole: Because no samples were available when a clone first appeared, clonal expansion had to be inferred from samplings taken at other points. Dominant TCR clone burden was found to exceed STAT3 mutant burden in several patients, suggesting that STAT3 mutation arose secondarily within a pre-expanded clone. Persisting codominant clonotypes in some patients meant a small but highly pathogenic clone may have been missed. At least one immunodominant TCRbeta clonotype was present in every T-LGLL patient, and multiple immunodominant subclonotypes appeared in about half of the T-LGLL patients. The linking of therapy response to changes in TCR clonal burden was complicated by variable intervals between samplings and differing treatment regimens. TCR clonotype switching after therapy was observed in about 35% of the 18 patients, and all newly emerging clones were found to be STAT3 wild type.

From a lookup of the germline V gene (reference sequence), CDR1 and CDR2 are WNHNN and SYGVQD. The CDR3 contains 13 residues, cysteine and phenylalanine counted. The retained sequence is limited to the CDR3, 39 bases, with the frame set at the first base. This clone was recorded a few times. Which antigen it targets is not known. One junction end disagrees with the germline gene, perhaps due to a read error. TCRbeta libraries were sequenced on an Illumina MiSeq, and an average of around 41,000 productive templates per sample was obtained. Using multiplex PCR amplification, the immunoSEQ assay generated the TCRbeta CDR3 libraries. The authors' analysis ran thus. Following a previously defined approach, repertoire diversity was calculated, and values close to 0 point to extremely monoclonal samples. The source is immuneACCESS, and TCRdb retained only in-frame sequences with V and J called. Part of the clones is not carried over; for the studies checked, unresolved V genes explain less than half of this, and the remainder is unexplained. V, J and clone size are taken as reported in that table, and D and trimming were inferred from the DNA itself. This sample holds more than 10,000 clones; about 84% were observed only once. The ten largest clones capture roughly 56% of the sample.

DNA was extracted from blood mononuclear cells, and the same DNA was used for both TCR and STAT3 sequencing. The chain couples TRBV10-1 to TRBJ2-7; the D gene lacks a confident call. Sequencing input: peripheral blood mononuclear cells. The clonotype originates from a man aged 55 to 69 with T-cell large granular lymphocyte leukemia. Some clones in this sample may be carry-over from other donors' samples. The age is the age at diagnosis. The nucleotide sequence is TGCGCCAGCAACCGACATACCTATGAGCGAAAGGGCTTC. This translates into CASNRHTYERKGF.